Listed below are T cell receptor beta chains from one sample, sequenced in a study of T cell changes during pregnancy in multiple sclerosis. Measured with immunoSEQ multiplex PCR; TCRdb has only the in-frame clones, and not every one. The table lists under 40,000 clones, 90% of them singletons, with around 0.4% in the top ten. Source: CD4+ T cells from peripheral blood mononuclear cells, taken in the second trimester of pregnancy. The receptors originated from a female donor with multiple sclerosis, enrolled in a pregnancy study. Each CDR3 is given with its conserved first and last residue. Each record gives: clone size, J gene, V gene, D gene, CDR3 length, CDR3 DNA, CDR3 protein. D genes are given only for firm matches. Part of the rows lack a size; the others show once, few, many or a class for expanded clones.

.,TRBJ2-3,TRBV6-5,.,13,TGTGCCAGCCGCGGGCCCGGCACAGATACGCAGTATTTT,CASRGPGTDTQYF
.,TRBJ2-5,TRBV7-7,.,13,TGTGCCAGCAGCTTAGGGACAGAGGGGACCCAGTACTTC,CASSLGTEGTQYF
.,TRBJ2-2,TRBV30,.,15,TGTGCCTGGGACGTGGGGACTTCCAAAACCGGGGAGCTGTTTTTT,CAWDVGTSKTGELFF
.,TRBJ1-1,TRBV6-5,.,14,TGTGCCAGCAGTTACCTAGGAGGGTTCACTGAAGCTTTCTTT,CASSYLGGFTEAFF
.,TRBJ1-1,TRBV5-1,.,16,TGCGCCAGCACCCATCTCTCCAGGTCCCGGGGGACTGAAGCTTTCTTT,CASTHLSRSRGTEAFF
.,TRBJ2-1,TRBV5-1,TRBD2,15,TGCGCCAGCAGCTTTAGCGGGGGCTCCTACAATGAGCAGTTCTTC,CASSFSGGSYNEQFF
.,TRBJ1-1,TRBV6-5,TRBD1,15,TGTGCCAGCAGTTACTCGAGGCAGGGGGACACTGAAGCTTTCTTT,CASSYSRQGDTEAFF
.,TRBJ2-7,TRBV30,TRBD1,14,TGTGCCTGGAACACCGGGACAGGGCCCATCGAGCAGTACTTC,CAWNTGTGPIEQYF
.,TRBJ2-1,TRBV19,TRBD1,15,TGTGCCAGTAGTTCCCGGGGACAGGGGCTAATTGAGCAGTTCTTC,CASSSRGQGLIEQFF
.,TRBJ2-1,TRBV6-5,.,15,TGTGCCAGCAGTTACTCTGGCCTTGTAAACAATGAGCAGTTCTTC,CASSYSGLVNNEQFF
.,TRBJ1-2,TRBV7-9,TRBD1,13,TGTGCCAGCAGACCGGGACAGGAGCATGGCTACACCTTC,CASRPGQEHGYTF
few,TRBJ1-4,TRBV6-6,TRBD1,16,TGTGCCAGCAGTTACTTCTCCGGGACAGGGGTTGAAAAACTGTTTTTT,CASSYFSGTGVEKLFF
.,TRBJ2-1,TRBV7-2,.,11,TGTGCCAGCGGGTTGGGGCATGAGCAGTTCTTC,CASGLGHEQFF
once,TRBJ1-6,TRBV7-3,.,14,TGTGCCAGCAGCCCGGGGACCTATAATTCACCCCTCCACTTT,CASSPGTYNSPLHF
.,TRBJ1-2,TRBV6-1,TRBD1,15,TGTGCCAGCAGTGAAAGGTGGACAGGGAACTATGGCTACACCTTC,CASSERWTGNYGYTF
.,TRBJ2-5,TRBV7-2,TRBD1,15,TGTGCCAGCAGCATCCAACAGGGGGTAAGAGAGACCCAGTACTTC,CASSIQQGVRETQYF
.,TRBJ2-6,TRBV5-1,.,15,TGCGCCAGCAGCTTGGAGGAGTCTGGGGCCAACGTCCTGACTTTC,CASSLEESGANVLTF
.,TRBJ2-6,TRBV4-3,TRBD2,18,TGCGCCAGCAGCCCCTCGGCGGGGGGCGTTTCTGGGGCCAACGTCCTGACTTTC,CASSPSAGGVSGANVLTF
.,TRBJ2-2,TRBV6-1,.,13,TGTGCCAGCAGTGAAACCGGGACCGGGGAGCTGTTTTTT,CASSETGTGELFF
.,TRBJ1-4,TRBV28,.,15,TGTGCCAGCAGTTTAATCGGTGCAACTAATGAAAAACTGTTTTTT,CASSLIGATNEKLFF
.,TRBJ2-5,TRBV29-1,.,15,TGCAGCGTTCCCCTCCAGGGTTTGTTCCAAGAGACCCAGTACTTC,CSVPLQGLFQETQYF
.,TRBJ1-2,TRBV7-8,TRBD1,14,TGTGCCAGCAGCGTCGGACAGGCTGGGTATGGCTACACCTTC,CASSVGQAGYGYTF
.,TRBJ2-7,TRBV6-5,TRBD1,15,TGTGCCAGCAGTCAGGGACAGCGAACTCCCTACGAGCAGTACTTC,CASSQGQRTPYEQYF
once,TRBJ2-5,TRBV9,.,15,TGTGCCAGCAGCGTAGATACTAGAAGGCAAGAGACCCAGTACTTC,CASSVDTRRQETQYF